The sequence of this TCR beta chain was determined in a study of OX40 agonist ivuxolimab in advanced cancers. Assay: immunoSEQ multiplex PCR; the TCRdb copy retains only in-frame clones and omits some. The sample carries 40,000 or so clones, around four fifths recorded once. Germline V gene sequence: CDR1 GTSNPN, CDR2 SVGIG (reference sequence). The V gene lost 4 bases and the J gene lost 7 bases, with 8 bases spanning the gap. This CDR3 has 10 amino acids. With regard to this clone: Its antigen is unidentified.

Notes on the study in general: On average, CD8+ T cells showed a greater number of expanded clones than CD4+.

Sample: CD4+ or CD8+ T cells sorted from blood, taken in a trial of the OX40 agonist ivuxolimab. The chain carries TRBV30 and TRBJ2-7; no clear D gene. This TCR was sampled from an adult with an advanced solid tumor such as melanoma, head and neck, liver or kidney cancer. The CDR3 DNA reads TGTGCCTGGATCGGGCGAGAGCAGTACTTC. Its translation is CAWIGREQYF.